This is a list of T cell receptor beta chains from one sample in a study of identical twins. From the 5' RACE reads, TCRdb called clonotypes with MiXCR, one entry per CDR3 protein. The repertoire holds around 650,000 distinct CDR3 sequences, with 7% to 7.5% as singletons. In addition, the sample was reused for a study of yellow fever vaccine responses in identical twins.

The specimen sequenced was PBMCs. The receptor set was obtained from a woman younger than 30 in good health. Each CDR3 is given with its conserved first and last residue. The D gene is left open where the match is weak. Clone size is not always given. Where it is, it says once, few, many or a class for expanded clones.

d_gene: .; j_gene: TRBJ2-1; abundance: many; v_gene: TRBV11-2; CDR3nt: TGTGCCAGTCTTCCCTCGAGCTCCTACAATGAGCAGTTCTTC; CDR3aa: CASLPSSSYNEQFF
d_gene: .; j_gene: TRBJ2-1; abundance: .; v_gene: TRBV7-9; CDR3nt: TGTGCCAGCAGCACGACTCCTAGCTCCTACAATGAGCAGTTCTTC; CDR3aa: CASSTTPSSYNEQFF
d_gene: .; j_gene: TRBJ2-1; abundance: few; v_gene: TRBV24-1; CDR3nt: TGTGCCACCAGCGGGGTATCGCGGCATGAGCAGTTCTTC; CDR3aa: CATSGVSRHEQFF
d_gene: .; j_gene: TRBJ1-5; abundance: many; v_gene: TRBV12-3/TRBV12-4; CDR3nt: TGTGCCAGCAGCAAAACAGCAAGGGATCAGCCCCAGCATTTT; CDR3aa: CASSKTARDQPQHF
d_gene: .; j_gene: TRBJ1-5; abundance: few; v_gene: TRBV10-3; CDR3nt: TGTGCCATCAGTGAAGGGACGGAAAATCAGCCCCAGCATTTT; CDR3aa: CAISEGTENQPQHF
d_gene: .; j_gene: TRBJ2-1; abundance: many; v_gene: TRBV12-3/TRBV12-4; CDR3nt: TGTGCCAGCAGTTCGTGGCTCTCGACTCACAATGAGCAGTTCTTC; CDR3aa: CASSSWLSTHNEQFF
d_gene: .; j_gene: TRBJ2-1; abundance: .; v_gene: TRBV29-1; CDR3nt: TGCAGCGGCCTACTAGGTCTAAATGGCAATGAGCAGTTCTTC; CDR3aa: CSGLLGLNGNEQFF
d_gene: .; j_gene: TRBJ1-2; abundance: many; v_gene: TRBV20-1; CDR3nt: TGCAGTGCTAGAGATAGGCCAGGGAGTACTTATGGCTACACCTTC; CDR3aa: CSARDRPGSTYGYTF
d_gene: .; j_gene: TRBJ2-7; abundance: few; v_gene: TRBV12-3/TRBV12-4; CDR3nt: TGTGCCAGCAGAACAGGGACCGGCGAGCAGTACTTC; CDR3aa: CASRTGTGEQYF
d_gene: TRBD1; j_gene: TRBJ2-1; abundance: .; v_gene: TRBV20-1; CDR3nt: TGCAGTGCCCCGGGACAGAGTAACAATGAGCAGTTCTTC; CDR3aa: CSAPGQSNNEQFF
d_gene: TRBD2; j_gene: TRBJ2-7; abundance: many; v_gene: TRBV25-1; CDR3nt: TGTGCCAGCAGTCGCCTTGGAGAGTCGGCGACTAGCGGCACCTACGAGCAGTACTTC; CDR3aa: CASSRLGESATSGTYEQYF
d_gene: TRBD1; j_gene: TRBJ2-7; abundance: .; v_gene: TRBV7-8; CDR3nt: TGTGCCAGCAGCCCTAGGGGGGACAGGGGGATTTCCTACGAGCAGTACTTC; CDR3aa: CASSPRGDRGISYEQYF
d_gene: TRBD1; j_gene: TRBJ1-5; abundance: few; v_gene: TRBV2; CDR3nt: TGTGCCAGCAGTCAAGGGGGCCATCAGCCCCAGCATTTT; CDR3aa: CASSQGGHQPQHF
d_gene: .; j_gene: TRBJ2-2; abundance: .; v_gene: TRBV9; CDR3nt: TGTGCCAGCAGCGTATATGAGGGGGGGCCACCGAACACCGGGGAGCTGTTTTTT; CDR3aa: CASSVYEGGPPNTGELFF
d_gene: .; j_gene: TRBJ1-3; abundance: many; v_gene: TRBV6-6; CDR3nt: TGTGCCAGCAGTTACCCGACAGACAACACCATATATTTT; CDR3aa: CASSYPTDNTIYF
d_gene: TRBD2; j_gene: TRBJ2-3; abundance: few; v_gene: TRBV11-2; CDR3nt: TGTGCCAGCAGCTTTCTAGCGGGAAACGTGACAGATACGCAGTATTTT; CDR3aa: CASSFLAGNVTDTQYF
d_gene: .; j_gene: TRBJ2-5; abundance: .; v_gene: TRBV5-1; CDR3nt: TGCGCCAGCACCAAGGGGAATGGTATGGAGACCCAGTACTTC; CDR3aa: CASTKGNGMETQYF
d_gene: TRBD1; j_gene: TRBJ1-1; abundance: few; v_gene: TRBV5-5; CDR3nt: TGTGCCAGCAGCTTGGCCCGGGGTGGGACAGTGAATTCTGAAGCTTTCTTT; CDR3aa: CASSLARGGTVNSEAFF
d_gene: .; j_gene: TRBJ2-5; abundance: .; v_gene: TRBV11-2; CDR3nt: TGTGCCAGCAGCTTAGGTCTACAGAACCAAGAGACCCAGTACTTC; CDR3aa: CASSLGLQNQETQYF
d_gene: .; j_gene: TRBJ2-7; abundance: few; v_gene: TRBV24-1; CDR3nt: TGTGCCACCAGTGATTTCTATGGCGAGCAGTACTTC; CDR3aa: CATSDFYGEQYF
d_gene: TRBD2; j_gene: TRBJ2-2; abundance: many; v_gene: TRBV4-1; CDR3nt: TGCGCCAGCAGCTACAGCAAGACTAGCGGTCTTAGTTCCGGGGAGCTGTTTTTT; CDR3aa: CASSYSKTSGLSSGELFF
d_gene: .; j_gene: TRBJ2-1; abundance: .; v_gene: TRBV28; CDR3nt: TGTGCCAGCCTTACTGGCGGTTCTGGGGTTCGCGGTGAGCAGTTCTTC; CDR3aa: CASLTGGSGVRGEQFF
d_gene: TRBD2; j_gene: TRBJ2-5; abundance: many; v_gene: TRBV29-1; CDR3nt: TGCAGCGTGAAGCTAGCGGGAGGTGCGGAGACCCAGTACTTC; CDR3aa: CSVKLAGGAETQYF
d_gene: .; j_gene: TRBJ2-2; abundance: many; v_gene: TRBV28; CDR3nt: TGTGCCAGCAGTCCGAGACTAAAGGGGGACACCGGGGAGCTGTTTTTT; CDR3aa: CASSPRLKGDTGELFF
d_gene: TRBD1; j_gene: TRBJ1-2; abundance: few; v_gene: TRBV20-1; CDR3nt: TGCAGTGCTCCGCTTCTGGACAGGAACTATGGCTACACCTTC; CDR3aa: CSAPLLDRNYGYTF
d_gene: TRBD1; j_gene: TRBJ2-7; abundance: few; v_gene: TRBV29-1; CDR3nt: TGCAGCGCCGGACAGGTTTTGTACGAGCAGTACTTC; CDR3aa: CSAGQVLYEQYF
d_gene: .; j_gene: TRBJ2-3; abundance: few; v_gene: TRBV6-2/TRBV6-3; CDR3nt: TGTGCCAGCAGTTACCGTGGACAGAGGGGGGATACGCAGTATTTT; CDR3aa: CASSYRGQRGDTQYF
d_gene: .; j_gene: TRBJ1-2; abundance: many; v_gene: TRBV12-3/TRBV12-4; CDR3nt: TGTGCCAGCCATCGTCCTGGCCCGTACGGCTACACCTTC; CDR3aa: CASHRPGPYGYTF
d_gene: .; j_gene: TRBJ2-3; abundance: .; v_gene: TRBV12-3/TRBV12-4; CDR3nt: TGTGCCAGCTGTTTATCACGTTTTAGGGACACGCAGGGGGATACGCAGTATTTT; CDR3aa: CASCLSRFRDTQGDTQYF
d_gene: .; j_gene: TRBJ2-3; abundance: many; v_gene: TRBV7-9; CDR3nt: TGTGCCAGCAGCCGGGGTCCGTTACCAGATACGCAGTATTTT; CDR3aa: CASSRGPLPDTQYF
d_gene: .; j_gene: TRBJ1-5; abundance: few; v_gene: TRBV20-1; CDR3nt: TGCAGTGCTAGTTTAGGGGGGCCAAATCAGCCCCAGCATTTT; CDR3aa: CSASLGGPNQPQHF
d_gene: .; j_gene: TRBJ2-3; abundance: .; v_gene: TRBV29-1; CDR3nt: TGCAGCGTTGCGAGGACGGATCTCGCAGATACGCAGTATTTT; CDR3aa: CSVARTDLADTQYF
d_gene: TRBD1; j_gene: TRBJ1-1; abundance: .; v_gene: TRBV28; CDR3nt: TGTGCCAGCATTCAGGGGGCACAGAACACTGAAGCTTTCTTT; CDR3aa: CASIQGAQNTEAFF
d_gene: TRBD1; j_gene: TRBJ2-1; abundance: .; v_gene: TRBV5-1; CDR3nt: TGCGCCAGCAGCTTGGCCGGGACAGGATTTTCGGGTGAGCAGTTCTTC; CDR3aa: CASSLAGTGFSGEQFF
d_gene: .; j_gene: TRBJ1-6; abundance: many; v_gene: TRBV5-1; CDR3nt: TGCGCCAGCAGCTTGGCCGGCGACGCAGGGTATTCACCCCTCCACTTT; CDR3aa: CASSLAGDAGYSPLHF
d_gene: .; j_gene: TRBJ2-1; abundance: few; v_gene: TRBV7-2; CDR3nt: TGTGCCAGCAGCTTGGACGGACTAAATGAGCAGTTCTTC; CDR3aa: CASSLDGLNEQFF
d_gene: TRBD1; j_gene: TRBJ2-2; abundance: few; v_gene: TRBV7-6; CDR3nt: TGTGCCAGCAGCCAACAGGGGGCGGGAACCGGGGAGCTGTTTTTT; CDR3aa: CASSQQGAGTGELFF
d_gene: .; j_gene: TRBJ2-1; abundance: many; v_gene: TRBV6-1; CDR3nt: TGTGCCAGCAGCCGCACGGGCCAGCCTTCCTACAATGAGCAGTTCTTC; CDR3aa: CASSRTGQPSYNEQFF
d_gene: .; j_gene: TRBJ2-5; abundance: .; v_gene: TRBV10-3; CDR3nt: TGTGCCATCAGTGAGTCCGGAGGTGTTGGGGGGCGACAGACCCAGTACTTC; CDR3aa: CAISESGGVGGRQTQYF
d_gene: .; j_gene: TRBJ2-2; abundance: .; v_gene: TRBV7-9; CDR3nt: TGTGCCAGCAGCTCGCCTAGAGGGACACGGAACACCGGGGAGCTGTTTTTT; CDR3aa: CASSSPRGTRNTGELFF
d_gene: TRBD1; j_gene: TRBJ1-2; abundance: few; v_gene: TRBV15; CDR3nt: TGTGCCACCAGCACCGCTGCGCGGGACAGCCTCACGAGCACCTTC; CDR3aa: CATSTAARDSLTSTF
d_gene: TRBD2; j_gene: TRBJ2-7; abundance: .; v_gene: TRBV7-9; CDR3nt: TGTGCCAGCAGCTTAGCGCGTTCGGCGGGAGTAGGCGAGCAGTACTTC; CDR3aa: CASSLARSAGVGEQYF
d_gene: .; j_gene: TRBJ1-2; abundance: .; v_gene: TRBV28; CDR3nt: TGTGCCAGCAGTTTACCGGCTAACTATGGCTACACCTTC; CDR3aa: CASSLPANYGYTF
d_gene: .; j_gene: TRBJ2-1; abundance: many; v_gene: TRBV10-3; CDR3nt: TGTGCCATCAGTAACCGAGGTAGGGGGGCCTACAATGAGCAGTTCTTC; CDR3aa: CAISNRGRGAYNEQFF
d_gene: .; j_gene: TRBJ2-2; abundance: many; v_gene: TRBV15; CDR3nt: TGTGCCACCAGCAGCGGCACCGGGGAGCTGTTTTTT; CDR3aa: CATSSGTGELFF
d_gene: .; j_gene: TRBJ2-3; abundance: few; v_gene: TRBV12-3/TRBV12-4; CDR3nt: TGTGCCAGCAGCCCCCGACCTGAAGATACGCAGTATTTT; CDR3aa: CASSPRPEDTQYF
d_gene: .; j_gene: TRBJ2-2; abundance: .; v_gene: TRBV4-1; CDR3nt: TGCGCCAGCAGCCCGGGGTTTCCAGGGAACACCGGGGAGCTGTTTTTT; CDR3aa: CASSPGFPGNTGELFF
d_gene: .; j_gene: TRBJ1-4; abundance: .; v_gene: TRBV12-3/TRBV12-4; CDR3nt: TGTGCCAGCAGATCCAAGGGGGGCGGGAATGAAAAACTGTTTTTT; CDR3aa: CASRSKGGGNEKLFF
d_gene: TRBD2; j_gene: TRBJ2-5; abundance: few; v_gene: TRBV25-1; CDR3nt: TGTGCCAGCAGTGAATCCGGGTCTAGCGGGAATAGCGAGACCCAGTACTTC; CDR3aa: CASSESGSSGNSETQYF
d_gene: .; j_gene: TRBJ2-7; abundance: .; v_gene: TRBV12-3/TRBV12-4; CDR3nt: TGTGCCAGCAGTAACTCCCCCGGATCCTACGAGCAGTACTTC; CDR3aa: CASSNSPGSYEQYF
d_gene: .; j_gene: TRBJ2-7; abundance: .; v_gene: TRBV3-1; CDR3nt: TGTGCCAGCACCTCAAATCGGCAGGGCGCCGAGCAGTACTTC; CDR3aa: CASTSNRQGAEQYF
d_gene: .; j_gene: TRBJ2-7; abundance: many; v_gene: TRBV29-1; CDR3nt: TGCAGCGTCGGAGACAGCTACGAGCAGTACTTC; CDR3aa: CSVGDSYEQYF
d_gene: .; j_gene: TRBJ2-2; abundance: few; v_gene: TRBV7-7; CDR3nt: TGTGCCAGCAGCCCCCGGTCCGAGGGCGGGGAGCTGTTTTTT; CDR3aa: CASSPRSEGGELFF
d_gene: .; j_gene: TRBJ2-7; abundance: .; v_gene: TRBV4-1; CDR3nt: TGCGCCAGCAGCCCCGTGAACCAGATAACCTACGAGCAGTACTTC; CDR3aa: CASSPVNQITYEQYF
d_gene: TRBD2; j_gene: TRBJ2-1; abundance: few; v_gene: TRBV20-1; CDR3nt: TGCAGTGCTAGAGATCGGGGACTAGCGGGGAATGAGCAGTTCTTC; CDR3aa: CSARDRGLAGNEQFF